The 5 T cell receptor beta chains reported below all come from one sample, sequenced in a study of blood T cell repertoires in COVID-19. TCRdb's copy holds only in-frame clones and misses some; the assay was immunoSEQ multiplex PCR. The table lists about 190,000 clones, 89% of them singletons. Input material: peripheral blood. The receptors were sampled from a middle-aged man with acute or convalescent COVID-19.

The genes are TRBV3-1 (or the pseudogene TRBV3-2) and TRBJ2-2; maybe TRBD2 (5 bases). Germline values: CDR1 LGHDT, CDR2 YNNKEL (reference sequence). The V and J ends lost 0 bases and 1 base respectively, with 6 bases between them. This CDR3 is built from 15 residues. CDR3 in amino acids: CASSQEGRNTGELFF. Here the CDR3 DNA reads TGTGCCAGCAGCCAAGAGGGGAGGAACACCGGGGAGCTGTTTTTT.

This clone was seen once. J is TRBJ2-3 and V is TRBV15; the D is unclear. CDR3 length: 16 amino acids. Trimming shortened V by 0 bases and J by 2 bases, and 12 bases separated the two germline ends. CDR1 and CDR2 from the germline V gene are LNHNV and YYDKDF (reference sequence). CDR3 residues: CATSREYLPPTDTQYF. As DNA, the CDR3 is TGTGCCACCAGCAGAGAATACTTGCCCCCCACAGATACGCAGTATTTT. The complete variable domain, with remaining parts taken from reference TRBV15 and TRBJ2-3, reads DAMVIQNPRYQVTQFGKPVTLSCSQTLNHNVMYWYQQKSSQAPKLLFHYYDKDFNNEADTPDNFQSRRPNTSFCFLDIRSPGLGDTAMYLCATSREYLPPTDTQYFGPGTRLTVL.

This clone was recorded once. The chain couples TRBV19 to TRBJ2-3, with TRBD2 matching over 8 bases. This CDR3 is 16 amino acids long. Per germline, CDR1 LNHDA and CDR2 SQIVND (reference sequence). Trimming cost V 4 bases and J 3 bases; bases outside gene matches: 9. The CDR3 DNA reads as TGTGCCAGTAGTACCCGGGGGGGGGCGAGGACAGATACGCAGTATTTT. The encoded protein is CASSTRGGARTDTQYF. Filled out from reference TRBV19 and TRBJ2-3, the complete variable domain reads DGGITQSPKYLFRKEGQNVTLSCEQNLNHDAMYWYRQDPGQGLRLIYYSQIVNDFQKGDIAEGYSVSREKKESFPLTVTSAQKNPTAFYLCASSTRGGARTDTQYFGPGTRLTVL.

The CDR3 spells CSATSGYTF. The CDR3, as DNA: TGCAGTGCTACGAGTGGCTACACCTTC. The chain recombines TRBV20-1 with TRBJ1-2; D is unresolved. The CDR3 contains 9 residues. Germline CDR1 DFQATT, CDR2 SNEGSKA (reference sequence). With 4 bases removed from V and 7 bases from J, the gap between germline ends came to 4 bases.

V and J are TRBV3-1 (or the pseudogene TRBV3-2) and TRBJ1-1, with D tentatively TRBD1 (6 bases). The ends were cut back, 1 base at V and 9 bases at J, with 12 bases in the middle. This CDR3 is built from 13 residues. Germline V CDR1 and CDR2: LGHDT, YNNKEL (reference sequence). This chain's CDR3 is CASSQAYGQKAFF. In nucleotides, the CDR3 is TGTGCCAGCAGCCAAGCTTATGGACAGAAAGCTTTCTTT.